This paragraph covers one TCR beta chain sequence. Its antigen is unidentified. This sample is drawn from a study of post-analysis software for immune sequencing data. At the level of the study: The disease courses covered relapsing-remitting, secondary progressive and progressive-relapsing multiple sclerosis. Findings and caveats of the study: Among 4 or 5 TRBV segments more frequent in patients than controls were TRBV5-6, TRBV5-1 and TRBV20-1. The study found significantly lower normalized Chao1 diversity in multiple sclerosis patients than in controls. Strong co-clustering by F measure linked samples that shared a preparation batch.

Sequencing libraries made from TCR beta cDNA carried unique molecular identifiers. Input populations of about 1 to 11 million T cells gave rise to around 480,000 cDNA molecules. TCRdb reprocessed the PCR reads with MiXCR, giving one entry per CDR3 protein. This table has 450,000 to 700,000 distinct CDR3 sequences, roughly 47% appearing once. The CDR3 has 14 residues. With 1 base removed from V and 1 base from J, the gap between germline ends came to 7 bases. Per the germline V gene, CDR1 is PRHDT and CDR2 is FYEKMQ (reference sequence). Material: blood. The receptor was isolated from a girl aged 5 to 17 with multiple sclerosis. The chain uses TRBV13 and TRBJ2-5; the D is unclear. CDR3 sequence: CASSLARVQETQYF. For the CDR3, the DNA is TGTGCCAGCAGCTTAGCTCGCGTCCAAGAGACCCAGTACTTC.